The source of this T cell receptor beta chain is a study of blood T cell repertoires in COVID-19. Produced via immunoSEQ multiplex PCR; TCRdb's table is partial and in-frame only. The sample lists around 330,000 clones, 89% occurring once. Trimming shortened V by 3 bases and J by 4 bases, and 16 bases separated the two germline ends. The CDR3 covers 16 residues. Germline-derived CDR1 and CDR2 are LNHDA and SQIVND (reference sequence). This TCR derives from a woman aged 40 to 49 who had recovered from COVID-19. Source material: PBMCs or T cells enriched from blood (not recorded which). The chain joins TRBV19 to TRBJ1-3; D is perhaps TRBD1 (5 bases). CDR3 nucleotides: TGTGCCAGTAGTATCGGGACTGGGACTCTGGGAAACACCATATATTTT. Its translation: CASSIGTGTLGNTIYF.